The clone carrying this T cell receptor beta chain has a count of ten or more. Amplified TCR beta CDR3 regions derived from RNA transcripts. Using the HTBI primer set, a first-round RT-PCR was run on the TCR CDR3. One entry per CDR3 protein, called by TCRdb with MiXCR from the multiplex PCR reads. This sample has fewer than 650,000 distinct CDR3 sequences, with around 15% found just once. The entry originates in a study of T cells in Graves' hyperthyroidism and ophthalmopathy. This CDR3 spans 14 amino acids. The V segment lost 4 bases and the J segment 7 bases; nucleotides outside the gene matches: 7. Germline V lookup: CDR1 LNHDA, CDR2 SQIVND (reference sequence).

The source material was blood. The clonotype originates from a woman aged 40 to 50 with Graves' ophthalmopathy. The rearrangement links TRBV19 to TRBJ1-5; 7 positions agree with TRBD1. The chain's CDR3 is CASSTHRGAQPQHF. In nucleotides, the CDR3 is TGTGCCAGTAGTACCCACAGGGGAGCGCAGCCCCAGCATTTT.